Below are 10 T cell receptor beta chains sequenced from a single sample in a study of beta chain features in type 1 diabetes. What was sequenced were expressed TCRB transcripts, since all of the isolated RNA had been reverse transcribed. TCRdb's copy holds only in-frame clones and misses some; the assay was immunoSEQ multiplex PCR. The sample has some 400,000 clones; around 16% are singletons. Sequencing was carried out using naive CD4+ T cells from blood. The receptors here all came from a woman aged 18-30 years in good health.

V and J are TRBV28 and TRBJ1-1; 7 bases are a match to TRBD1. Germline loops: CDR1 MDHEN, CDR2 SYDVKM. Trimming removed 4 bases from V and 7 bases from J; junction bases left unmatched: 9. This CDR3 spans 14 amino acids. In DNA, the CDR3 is TGTGCCAGCAGTTCGACGACAGGGCTCGATGAAGCTTTCTTT. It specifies CASSSTTGLDEAFF.

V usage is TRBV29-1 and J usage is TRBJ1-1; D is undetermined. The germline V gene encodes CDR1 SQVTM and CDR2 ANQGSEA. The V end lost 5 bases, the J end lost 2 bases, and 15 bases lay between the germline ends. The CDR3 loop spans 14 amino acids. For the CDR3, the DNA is TGCAGCGTTCAGGTGGTAAGAACTAACACTGAAGCTTTCTTT. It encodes CSVQVVRTNTEAFF.

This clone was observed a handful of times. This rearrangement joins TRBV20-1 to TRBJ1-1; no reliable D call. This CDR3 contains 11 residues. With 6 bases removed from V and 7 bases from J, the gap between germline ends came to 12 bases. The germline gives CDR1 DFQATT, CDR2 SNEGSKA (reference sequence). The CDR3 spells CSATRHSEAFF. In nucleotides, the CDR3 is TGCAGTGCCACCCGACACAGTGAAGCTTTCTTT.

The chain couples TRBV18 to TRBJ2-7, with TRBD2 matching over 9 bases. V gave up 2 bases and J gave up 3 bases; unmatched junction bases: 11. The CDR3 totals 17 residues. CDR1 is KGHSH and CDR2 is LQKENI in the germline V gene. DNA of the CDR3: TGTGCCAGCTCACCATGGTTATCGCTAGCGGGAAACTACGAGCAGTACTTC. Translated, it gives CASSPWLSLAGNYEQYF.

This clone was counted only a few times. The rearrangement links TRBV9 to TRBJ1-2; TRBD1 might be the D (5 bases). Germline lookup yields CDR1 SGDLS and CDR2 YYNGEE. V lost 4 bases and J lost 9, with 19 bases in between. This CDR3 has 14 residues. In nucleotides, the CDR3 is TGTGCCAGCAGCCCTTCGGCAGGGTTTAGTCGCTACACCTTC. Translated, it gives CASSPSAGFSRYTF.

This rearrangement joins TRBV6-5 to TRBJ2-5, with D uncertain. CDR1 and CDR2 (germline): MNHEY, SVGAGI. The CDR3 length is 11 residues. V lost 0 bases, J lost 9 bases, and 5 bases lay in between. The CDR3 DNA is TGTGCCAGCAGTTACTCCGGGTCCCAGTACTTC. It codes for CASSYSGSQYF.

The CDR3 bases are TGTGCCAGCAGCTCTACCCGACACTTATATGGCTACACCTTC. It is translated as CASSSTRHLYGYTF. The chain has TRBV7-8 and TRBJ1-2; D remains unclear. This CDR3 has 14 residues. The germline V gene has CDR1 SGHVS and CDR2 FQNEAQ. The V end was cut by 4 bases, the J end by 5 bases, with 14 bases between.

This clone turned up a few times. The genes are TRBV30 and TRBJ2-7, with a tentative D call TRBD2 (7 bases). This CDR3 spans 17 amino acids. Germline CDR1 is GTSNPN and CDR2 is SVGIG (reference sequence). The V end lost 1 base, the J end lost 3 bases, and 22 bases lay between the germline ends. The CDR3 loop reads CAWSGWAGRGTSYEQYF. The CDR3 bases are TGTGCCTGGAGTGGTTGGGCTGGGAGGGGGACCAGCTACGAGCAGTACTTC.

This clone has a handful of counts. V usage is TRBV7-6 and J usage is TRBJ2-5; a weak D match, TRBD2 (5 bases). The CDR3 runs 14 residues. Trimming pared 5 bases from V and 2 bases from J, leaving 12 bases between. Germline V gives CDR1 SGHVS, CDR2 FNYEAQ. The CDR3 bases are TGTGCCAGCAGCCCCACTAGGTTTCAAGAGACCCAGTACTTC. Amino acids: CASSPTRFQETQYF.

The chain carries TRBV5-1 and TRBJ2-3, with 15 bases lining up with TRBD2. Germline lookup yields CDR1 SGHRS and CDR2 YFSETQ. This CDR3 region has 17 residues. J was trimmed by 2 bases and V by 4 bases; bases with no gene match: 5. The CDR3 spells CASSHGLAGGLTDTQYF. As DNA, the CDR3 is TGCGCCAGCAGCCATGGACTAGCGGGAGGGCTCACAGATACGCAGTATTTT.